The sequence of this T cell receptor (beta chain) was determined in a study of blood T cell repertoires in COVID-19 (dated by TCRdb to 2019 to 2021). Study-wide context: The collaborator samples originated in the United States, Italy and Spain and spanned the acute and convalescent phases of COVID-19. A de-identified subject ID, COVID-19 status, age in years and sex were almost always included in the sample metadata. The material from the prospective study consisted of cDNA or gDNA derived from T cells, B-cell-depleted T cells, or PBMCs. Samples came from the ongoing ImmuneRACE study (first 160 participants) plus 1,254 subjects from 6 global collaborators. The repertoires were released in a freely available public database meant as a resource for research on the immune response to SARS-CoV-2. Deeply sampled blood TCRbeta repertoires from subjects exposed to, actively infected with, or recovered from COVID-19 were included in the dataset. Where available, HLA class I and class II types were obtained from metadata supplied by the sample provider rather than from assay-based typing. Broader findings and caveats from the paper: How much clinical and demographic metadata was included differed by source and by participant, and the metadata was provided uncurated.

TCRbeta CDR3 regions were amplified from genomic DNA using the immunoSEQ Assay, a bias-controlled multiplex PCR. Per the original workflow: The number of nucleated cells in each sample was estimated by amplification of reference gene primers within the assay. Sequence reads were collapsed and filtered to measure the absolute abundance of every unique TCRbeta CDR3 rearrangement. For each sample, productive Simpson clonality was calculated as the square root of Simpson's diversity index across productive rearrangements. TCRdb took over this immuneACCESS table, retaining in-frame rearrangements with V and J assigned. Such tables are incomplete; in checked studies, under half of the missing clones stem from an unresolved V gene, and the remainder is unexplained. That table is the source of V, J and clone size, and D and trimming were worked out from the DNA. This sample holds roughly 570,000 clones; around nine tenths were observed only once. The ten largest account for 7.5% to 9.5% of the sample.

One collaborating source in Seattle enrolled patients during active infection and followed them longitudinally through the course of disease. Each collaborating institution followed its own protocols to collect whole blood in K2EDTA tubes. For TCRbeta analysis, collaborators shipped samples in one of three forms: frozen whole blood, isolated PBMCs, or DNA extracted from either of those sample types. Sequences SNHLY (CDR1) and FYNNEI (CDR2) are obtained from the germline V gene. The V and J ends are trimmed by 6 bases and 5 bases, leaving 16 bases between them. The CDR3 runs 14 amino acids, cysteine and phenylalanine included. Of all the DNA, just the CDR3 is kept, 42 bases in frame from base 1. Concerning this clone: Its antigen remains undetermined. Base qualities are not at hand, and no much larger clone is one base apart.

The TCR comes from a woman aged 45-59 years with COVID-19, enrolled during active disease. The rearranged segments are TRBV2 and TRBJ1-1; TRBD1 is perhaps the D gene, given 6 matching bases. Sequenced material: peripheral blood. The bases are TGTGCCAGCAGGCCCAGGGGTGGGTGGACTGAAGCTTTCTTT. This gives the protein CASRPRGGWTEAFF. Extended through the reference TRBV2 and TRBJ1-1 proteins, this CDR3 yields the full variable domain: EPEVTQTPSHQVTQMGQEVILRCVPISNHLYFYWYRQILGQKVEFLVSFYNNEISEKSEIFDDQFSVERPDGSNFTLKIRSTKLEDSAMYFCASRPRGGWTEAFFGQGTRLTVV.